The clone carrying this T cell receptor beta chain has just a few counts. Its matching antigen is unknown. The CDR3 is 16 residues long. The germline CDR1 and CDR2 sequences are MNHEY and SMNVEV (reference sequence). Losses at the gene ends were 5 bases for V and 4 bases for J; bases not matched to a gene: 11. The data derive from a study of cytomegalovirus exposure and HLA in healthy donors. The study's findings and limits: Per published reports, the classifier diagnosed cytomegalovirus status with high specificity and sensitivity. Immune exposure information comprised only CMV serostatus. According to an earlier analysis, most TCR beta V segments yielded productive rearrangements about 87% or about 30% of the time.

Vbeta (60) and Jbeta (13) primers were used in the PCR. The assay was immunoSEQ multiplex PCR, and TCRdb's table has in-frame clones only and misses some. The sample has 150,000 to 200,000 clones; less than 75% are singletons. The sequence was obtained from a girl between 10 and 17 years old in good health and CMV-seronegative. The rearrangement joins TRBV27 to TRBJ1-5, with 7 nucleotides matching TRBD1. Sequencing was performed on PBMCs. The CDR3 loop reads CASSPSRDRRNQPQHF. CDR3 DNA: TGTGCCAGCAGTCCGTCCCGGGACAGACGGAATCAGCCCCAGCATTTT.